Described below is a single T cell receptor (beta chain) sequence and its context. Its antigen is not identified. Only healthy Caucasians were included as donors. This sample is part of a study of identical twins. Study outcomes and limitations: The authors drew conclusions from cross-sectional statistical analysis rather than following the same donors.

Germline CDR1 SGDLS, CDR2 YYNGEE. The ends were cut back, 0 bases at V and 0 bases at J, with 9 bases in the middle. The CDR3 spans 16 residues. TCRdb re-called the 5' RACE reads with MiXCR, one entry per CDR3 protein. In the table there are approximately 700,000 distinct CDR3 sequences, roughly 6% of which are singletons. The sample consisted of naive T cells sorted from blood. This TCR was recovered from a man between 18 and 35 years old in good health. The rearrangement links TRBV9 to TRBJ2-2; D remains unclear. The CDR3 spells CASSVARAPNTGELFF. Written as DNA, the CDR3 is TGTGCCAGCAGCGTAGCTCGGGCCCCGAACACCGGGGAGCTGTTTTTT.